The sequence of this T cell receptor beta chain was determined in a study of cytomegalovirus exposure and HLA in healthy donors. Researchers ran the PCR with 60 Vbeta and 13 Jbeta primers. Profiling relied on immunoSEQ multiplex PCR, and the TCRdb table lists in-frame clones only, not all of them. The sample table includes around 51,000 clones. Regarding donors, all were healthy bone marrow donors. V shed 3 bases, J shed 6 bases, and the junction held 6 bases outside the gene matches. The CDR3 is made up of 15 amino acids. Germline values: CDR1 KGHSH, CDR2 LQKENI. The J gene is TRBJ1-5, the V gene TRBV18, with TRBD1 identical over 9 bases. This receptor was taken from a man aged 35 to 55 in good health and CMV-seropositive. The sequenced material came from PBMCs. The CDR3 DNA follows: TGTGCCAGCTCACCTACAGGGGGCCTTAGTCAGCCCCAGCATTTT. Amino acids: CASSPTGGLSQPQHF.